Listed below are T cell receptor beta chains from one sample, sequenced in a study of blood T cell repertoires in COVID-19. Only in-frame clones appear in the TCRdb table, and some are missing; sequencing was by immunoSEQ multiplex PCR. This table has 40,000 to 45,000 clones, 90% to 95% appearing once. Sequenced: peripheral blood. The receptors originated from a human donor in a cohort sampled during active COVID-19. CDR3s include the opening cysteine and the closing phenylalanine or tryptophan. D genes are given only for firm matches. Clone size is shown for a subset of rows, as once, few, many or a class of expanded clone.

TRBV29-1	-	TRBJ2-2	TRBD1	CSVRGQGAFRTGELFF	TGCAGCGTGAGGGGACAGGGGGCGTTTCGAACCGGGGAGCTGTTTTTT
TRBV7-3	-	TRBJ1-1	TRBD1	CASSSWDRGRVDTEAFF	TGTGCCAGCAGCTCGTGGGACAGGGGGCGGGTTGACACTGAAGCTTTCTTT
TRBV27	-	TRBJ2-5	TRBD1	CASSLSQGAWETQYF	TGTGCCAGCAGTTTATCGCAGGGGGCGTGGGAGACCCAGTACTTC
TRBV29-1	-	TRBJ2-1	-	CSVGESSYNEQFF	TGCAGCGTGGGAGAAAGCTCCTACAATGAGCAGTTCTTC
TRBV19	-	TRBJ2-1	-	CASSKDLEQFF	TGTGCCAGTAGTAAGGACTTAGAGCAGTTCTTC
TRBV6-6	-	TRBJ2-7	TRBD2	CASSRPSLSGGEEEQYF	TGTGCCAGCAGTCGACCATCCCTAAGCGGGGGGGAGGAGGAGCAGTACTTC
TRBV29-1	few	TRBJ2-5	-	CSVVGQKETQYF	TGCAGCGTTGTTGGGCAGAAAGAGACCCAGTACTTC
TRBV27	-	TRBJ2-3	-	CASRRQDWTDTQYF	TGTGCCAGCAGGCGACAGGATTGGACAGATACGCAGTATTTT
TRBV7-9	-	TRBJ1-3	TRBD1	CASSPTPGQGSSGNTIYF	TGTGCCAGCAGCCCTACTCCGGGACAGGGAAGCTCTGGAAACACCATATATTTT
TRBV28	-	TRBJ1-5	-	CASTSGEQPQHF	TGTGCCAGCACATCAGGGGAACAGCCCCAGCATTTT
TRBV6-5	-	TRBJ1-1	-	CASSTRGPAEAFF	TGTGCCAGCAGCACCAGGGGCCCGGCTGAAGCTTTCTTT
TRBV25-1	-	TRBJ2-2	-	CASTSSLTAMPGELFF	TGTGCCAGTACGAGTTCTCTCACCGCGATGCCCGGGGAGCTGTTTTTT
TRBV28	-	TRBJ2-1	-	CASGTTVYNEQFF	TGTGCCAGCGGGACAACAGTTTACAATGAGCAGTTCTTC
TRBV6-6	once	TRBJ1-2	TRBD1	CASSRGQQHGYTF	TGTGCCAGCAGCCGGGGACAGCAACATGGCTACACCTTC
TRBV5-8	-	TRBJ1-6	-	CASSFETHAGFRLHF	TGTGCCAGCAGCTTTGAGACACACGCGGGGTTTCGCCTCCACTTT
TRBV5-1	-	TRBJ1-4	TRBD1	CASSSMTGAVEKLFF	TGCGCCAGCAGCTCGATGACAGGGGCGGTGGAAAAACTGTTTTTT
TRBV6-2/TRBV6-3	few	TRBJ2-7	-	CASSYRPRGTLYEQYF	TGTGCCAGCAGTTACAGGCCTCGCGGGACCCTCTACGAGCAGTACTTC
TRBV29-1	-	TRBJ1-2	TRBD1	CSVDTGGDGYTF	TGCAGCGTAGACACAGGGGGCGATGGCTACACCTTC
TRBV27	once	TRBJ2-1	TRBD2	CASSSGLAGNEQFF	TGTGCCAGCAGTTCGGGACTAGCGGGAAATGAGCAGTTCTTC
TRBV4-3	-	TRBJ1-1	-	CASSQDRVNTEAFF	TGCGCCAGCAGCCAAGACAGGGTGAACACTGAAGCTTTCTTT
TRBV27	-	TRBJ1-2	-	CASSPPGGGSSFYGYTF	TGTGCCAGCAGTCCTCCCGGGGGAGGTTCTAGTTTCTATGGCTACACCTTC
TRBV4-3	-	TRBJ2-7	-	CASSQASEGYEQYF	TGCGCCAGCAGCCAAGCGTCGGAGGGATACGAGCAGTACTTC
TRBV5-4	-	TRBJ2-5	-	CAVHREEETQYF	TGTGCCGTACATAGGGAGGAAGAGACCCAGTACTTC
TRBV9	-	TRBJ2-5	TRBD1	CASSAGQVQETQYF	TGTGCCAGCAGCGCAGGACAGGTTCAAGAGACCCAGTACTTC
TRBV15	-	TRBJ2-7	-	CATSRPQGSGEQYF	TGTGCCACCAGCAGGCCACAGGGTTCAGGCGAGCAGTACTTC
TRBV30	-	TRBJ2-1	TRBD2	CAWDPGLAPNEQFF	TGTGCCTGGGATCCGGGACTAGCCCCCAATGAGCAGTTCTTC
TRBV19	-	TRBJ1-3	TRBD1	CASSREDRGSSGNTIYF	TGTGCCAGTAGTCGGGAGGACAGGGGGAGCTCTGGAAACACCATATATTTT
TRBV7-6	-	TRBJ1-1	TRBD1	CASSEGQGGTEAFF	TGTGCCAGCAGCGAGGGACAGGGGGGGACTGAAGCTTTCTTT
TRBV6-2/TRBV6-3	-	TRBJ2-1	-	CASSLPGLLSYNEQFF	TGTGCCAGCAGTCTCCCGGGACTCCTCTCCTACAATGAGCAGTTCTTC
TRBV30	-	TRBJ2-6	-	CAWSPVTSGGRSGANVLTF	TGTGCCTGGAGCCCCGTAACTTCGGGTGGGAGGTCTGGGGCCAACGTCCTGACTTTC
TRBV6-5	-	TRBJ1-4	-	CASEGVQNEKLFF	TGTGCCAGCGAGGGGGTACAAAATGAAAAACTGTTTTTT